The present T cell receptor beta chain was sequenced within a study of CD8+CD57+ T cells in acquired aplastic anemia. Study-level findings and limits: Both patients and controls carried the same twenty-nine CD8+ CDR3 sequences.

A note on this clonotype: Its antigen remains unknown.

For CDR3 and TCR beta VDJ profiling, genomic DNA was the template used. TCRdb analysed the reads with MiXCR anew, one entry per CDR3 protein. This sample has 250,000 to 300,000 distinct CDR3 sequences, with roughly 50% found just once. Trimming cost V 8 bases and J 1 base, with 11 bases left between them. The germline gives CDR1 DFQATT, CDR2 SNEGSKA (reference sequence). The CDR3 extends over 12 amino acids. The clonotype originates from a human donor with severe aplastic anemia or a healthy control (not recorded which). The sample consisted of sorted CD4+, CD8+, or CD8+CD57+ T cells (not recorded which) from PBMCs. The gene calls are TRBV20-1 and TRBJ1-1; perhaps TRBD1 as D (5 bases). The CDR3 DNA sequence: TGCAGTCCGGGGACGTCGAACACTGAAGCTTTCTTT. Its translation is CSPGTSNTEAFF.